This T cell receptor (beta chain) was obtained from a study of OX40 agonist ivuxolimab in advanced cancers. The data were produced by immunoSEQ multiplex PCR, yet TCRdb's version contains in-frame clones alone and is incomplete. The table includes about 67,000 clones, approximately 85% detected once. Source: CD4+ or CD8+ T cells sorted from blood, taken in a trial of the OX40 agonist ivuxolimab. The receptor was derived from an adult with an advanced solid tumor such as melanoma, head and neck, liver or kidney cancer.

The CDR3 sequence: CATSSLTLDEQFF. The CDR3 DNA reads as TGTGCCACCAGCAGCTTAACGCTCGATGAGCAGTTCTTC. J is TRBJ2-1 and V is TRBV15; D gene ambiguous. Trimming pared 3 bases from V and 8 bases from J, leaving 11 bases between. This CDR3 has 13 residues. The germline V gene encodes CDR1 LNHNV and CDR2 YYDKDF (reference sequence).